What follows are 4 T cell receptor beta chains derived from one specimen sequenced in a study of CD8+ T cells in alopecia areata (dated by TCRdb to the late 2010s). The library relied on the immunoSEQ multiplex PCR assay. To provide template for TCR sequencing, every sample had RNA extracted and reverse transcribed into cDNA. The table comes from immuneACCESS by way of TCRdb, which keeps in-frame sequences with V and J called. Part of the clones is missing from these tables; in studies checked, under half for an unresolved V gene and the rest for unknown reasons. In all, the sample holds about 180,000 clones, and 67% of those were seen once. The top ten constitute roughly 10% of the sample. The sample's time point label, decoded: baseline before oral tofacitinib. This specimen was CD8+ T cells sorted from blood, taken at week 0. The receptor set was obtained from a human donor with alopecia areata.

This rearrangement joins TRBV29-1 to TRBJ2-7; maybe TRBD1 (6 bases). CDR3 length: 11 residues. Germline assignment: CDR1 SQVTM and CDR2 ANQGSEA. V lost 6 bases, J lost 5 bases, and 11 bases lay in between. CDR3 protein: CSVPGAHEQYF. The CDR3 DNA follows: TGCAGCGTACCAGGGGCGCACGAGCAGTACTTC.

This sequence joins TRBV29-1 and TRBJ2-5, with D tentatively TRBD2 (5 bases). The CDR3 extends over 12 amino acids. Germline assignment: CDR1 SQVTM and CDR2 ANQGSEA. The germline V and J ends were trimmed by 6 bases and 6 bases, with 14 bases remaining between them. The chain's CDR3 is CSVGIYGKTQYF. In DNA, the CDR3 is TGCAGCGTCGGGATTTATGGGAAGACCCAGTACTTC. Using reference TRBV29-1 and TRBJ2-5 for the parts outside the CDR3, the full variable domain is SAVISQKPSRDICQRGTSLTIQCQVDSQVTMMFWYRQQPGQSLTLIATANQGSEATYESGFVIDKFPISRPNLTFSTLTVSNMSPEDSSIYLCSVGIYGKTQYFGPGTRLLVL.

This chain uses TRBV16 with TRBJ2-3; D perhaps matches TRBD2 (6 bases). Trimming cost V 5 bases and J 1 base, with 10 bases left between them. Germline V gene data show CDR1 as KGHSY and CDR2 as FQNENV. The CDR3 totals 14 residues. The CDR3 sequence: CASSAPGGTDTQYF. Here the CDR3 DNA reads TGTGCCAGCAGCGCCCCGGGGGGCACAGATACGCAGTATTTT.

This chain's CDR3 is CASIIGLASTDTQYF. The CDR3, as DNA: TGTGCCAGCATTATAGGACTAGCCAGCACAGATACGCAGTATTTT. The V gene is TRBV2, the J gene TRBJ2-3, with TRBD2 matching 8 bases. The ends lost 7 bases at V and 0 bases at J; junction bases unmatched: 6. CDR1 SNHLY and CDR2 FYNNEI come from the germline V gene. The CDR3 extends over 15 amino acids.